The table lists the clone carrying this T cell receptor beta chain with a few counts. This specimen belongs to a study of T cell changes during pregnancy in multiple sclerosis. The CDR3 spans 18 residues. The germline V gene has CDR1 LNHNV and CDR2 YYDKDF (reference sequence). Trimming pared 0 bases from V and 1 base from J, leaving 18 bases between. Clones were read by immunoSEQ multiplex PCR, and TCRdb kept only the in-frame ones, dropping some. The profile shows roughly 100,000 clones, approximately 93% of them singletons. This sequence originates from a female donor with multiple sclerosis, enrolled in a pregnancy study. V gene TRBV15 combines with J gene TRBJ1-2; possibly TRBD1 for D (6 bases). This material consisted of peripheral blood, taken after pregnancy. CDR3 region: CATSRDGDDRSHNYGYTF. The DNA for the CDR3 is TGTGCCACCAGCAGAGATGGGGATGACAGGAGCCATAACTATGGCTACACCTTC.